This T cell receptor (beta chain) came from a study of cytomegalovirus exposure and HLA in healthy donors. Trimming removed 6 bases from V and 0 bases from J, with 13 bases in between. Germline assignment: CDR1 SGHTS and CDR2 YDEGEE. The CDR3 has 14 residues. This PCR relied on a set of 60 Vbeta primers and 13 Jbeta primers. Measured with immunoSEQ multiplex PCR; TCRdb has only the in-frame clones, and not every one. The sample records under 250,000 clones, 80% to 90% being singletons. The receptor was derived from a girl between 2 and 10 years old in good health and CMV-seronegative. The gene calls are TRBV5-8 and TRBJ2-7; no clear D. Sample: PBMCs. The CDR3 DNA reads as TGTGCCAGCACCTACCTGAGCACCTCCTACGAGCAGTACTTC. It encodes CASTYLSTSYEQYF.